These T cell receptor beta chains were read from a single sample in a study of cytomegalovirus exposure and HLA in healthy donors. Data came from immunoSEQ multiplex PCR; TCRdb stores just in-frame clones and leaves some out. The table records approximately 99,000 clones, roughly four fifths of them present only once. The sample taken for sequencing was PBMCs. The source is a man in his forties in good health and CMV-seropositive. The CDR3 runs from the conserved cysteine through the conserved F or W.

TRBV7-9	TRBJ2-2	CASSRAGWDTGELFF
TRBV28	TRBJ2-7	CASSFMTVSYEQYF
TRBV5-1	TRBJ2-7	CASTTGASGISYEQYF
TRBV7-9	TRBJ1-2	CSSSLAIRTKGDYGYTF
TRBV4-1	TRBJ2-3	CASSQDGQSTDTQYF
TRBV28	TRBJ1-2	CASSLTGGNYGYTF
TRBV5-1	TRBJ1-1	CASSPTGLTEAFF
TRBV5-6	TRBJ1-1	CASSTHDTEAFF
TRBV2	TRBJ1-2	CASSEEGRYGYTF
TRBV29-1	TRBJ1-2	CSVDPGHRTGYTF
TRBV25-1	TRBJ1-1	CASSELTEAFF
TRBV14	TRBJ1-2	CASSQTGRGYTF
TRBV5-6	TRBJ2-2	CASSFGTGTGELFF